This T cell receptor (beta chain) was found in a study of CD8 T cells in Susac syndrome. Isolation of CD8+ and CD4+ T cells was performed negatively, whereas enrichment of TEMRA cells was done by FACS. The CDR3 loop spans 12 amino acids. The germline gives CDR1 SQVTM, CDR2 ANQGSEA. V was pared by 7 bases and J by 2 bases, with 3 bases of the junction left unmatched. The RNA, about 0.45 to 1 ug, was put through reverse transcription using random hexamers. Each CDR3 protein gets one entry after TCRdb re-called the immunoSEQ multiplex PCR reads with MiXCR. The table has under 200,000 distinct CDR3 sequences, 93% seen once; the top ten hold around 0.1%.

What was sequenced was CD4+ T cells from PBMCs. This clonotype was sampled from a human donor in good health. The chain uses TRBV29-1 and TRBJ2-7; the match to TRBD1 covers 9 bases. Here the CDR3 reads CSGGQGAYEQYF. The CDR3 DNA sequence: TGCAGCGGGGGACAGGGCGCCTACGAGCAGTACTTC.